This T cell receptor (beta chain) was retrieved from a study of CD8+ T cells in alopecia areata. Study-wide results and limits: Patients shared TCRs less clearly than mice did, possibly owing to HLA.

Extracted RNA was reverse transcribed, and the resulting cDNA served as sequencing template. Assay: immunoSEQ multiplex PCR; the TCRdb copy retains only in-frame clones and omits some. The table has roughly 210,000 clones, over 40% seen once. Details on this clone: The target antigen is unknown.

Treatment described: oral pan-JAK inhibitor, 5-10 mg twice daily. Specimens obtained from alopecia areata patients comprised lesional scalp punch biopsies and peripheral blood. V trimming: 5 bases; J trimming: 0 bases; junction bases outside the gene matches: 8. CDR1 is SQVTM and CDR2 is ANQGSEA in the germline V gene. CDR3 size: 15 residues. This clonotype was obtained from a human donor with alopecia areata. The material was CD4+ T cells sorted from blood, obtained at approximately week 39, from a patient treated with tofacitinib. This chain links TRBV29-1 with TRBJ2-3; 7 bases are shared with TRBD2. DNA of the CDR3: TGCAGCGTTCAAAGGTCTAGCGGTAGCACAGATACGCAGTATTTT. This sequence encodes CSVQRSSGSTDTQYF.